This record concerns one T cell receptor beta chain sequence. This CDR3 contains 17 residues. CDR1 and CDR2 (germline): DFQATT, SNEGSKA (reference sequence). J lost 3 bases, V lost 1 base, and 10 bases had no gene match. This record belongs to a study of T cells after yellow fever vaccination. TCRdb passed the 5' RACE reads through MiXCR, listing each CDR3 protein once. The table records under 550,000 distinct CDR3 sequences, less than 25% of them present only once. The rearrangement joins TRBV20-1 to TRBJ2-2; 8 bases fit TRBD2. The specimen comprised PBMCs, sampled roughly 20 days after the first yellow fever vaccination. The TCR sequence derives from a man younger than 35 who received the YFV17D yellow fever vaccine. CDR3 DNA sequence: TGCAGTGCTAGAGCCGGGGGGACTAGGTATTACACCGGGGAGCTGTTTTTT. It encodes CSARAGGTRYYTGELFF.